The clone carrying this TCR beta chain was observed a few times. The antigen is unknown. The sample originates from a study of glioma-infiltrating T cells. General observations from the study: Above-expected tissue-blood divergence occurred in all gliomas, most in low-grade ones.

Amplification of TCR alpha and beta CDR3 regions from RNA used iRepertoire nested multiplex PCR. Tissue mRNA or PBMC total RNA, roughly 100-400 ng, went into one-step reverse transcription and amplification. TCRdb re-derived calls from the multiplex PCR reads in MiXCR, one entry per CDR3 protein. Among some 190,000 distinct CDR3 sequences listed, roughly 32% were seen once. Trimming shortened V by 1 base and J by 5 bases, and 15 bases separated the two germline ends. The CDR3 runs to 16 residues. Germline V gives CDR1 LNHDA, CDR2 SQIVND (reference sequence). V gene TRBV19 combines with J gene TRBJ2-1; TRBD2 might be the D (5 bases). This sequence originates from a human donor with low-grade glioma or glioblastoma, undergoing nonglioma brain surgery, or in good health (not recorded which). Sequencing was done on a sample of glioma tissue, nonneoplastic brain tissue, or PBMCs (not recorded which). CDR3 region: CASSIVGGPAHNEQFF. In DNA, the CDR3 is TGTGCCAGTAGTATAGTCGGCGGGCCGGCCCACAATGAGCAGTTCTTC. Filled out from reference TRBV19 and TRBJ2-1, the complete variable domain reads DGGITQSPKYLFRKEGQNVTLSCEQNLNHDAMYWYRQDPGQGLRLIYYSQIVNDFQKGDIAEGYSVSREKKESFPLTVTSAQKNPTAFYLCASSIVGGPAHNEQFFGPGTRLTVL.